Listed below are T cell receptor beta chains from one sample, sequenced in a study of cytomegalovirus exposure and HLA in healthy donors. Profiling relied on immunoSEQ multiplex PCR, and the TCRdb table lists in-frame clones only, not all of them. The table shows 160,000 or so clones, with around 82% occurring only once. Sequences were obtained from PBMCs. These receptors all stem from a man under 40 in good health and CMV-seropositive. Both conserved end residues are part of each CDR3. A D gene is named only where the DNA matches it firmly. Clone size appears in some rows only: once, few, many, or a class for an expanded clone.

.	TRBV5-4	TRBJ2-6	once	TGTGCCAGCAGCTCCGGGGACTCTGGGGCCAACGTCCTGACTTTC	CASSSGDSGANVLTF
.	TRBV6-1	TRBJ1-5	few	TGTGCCAGCAGACAGGGCAATCAGCCCCAGCATTTT	CASRQGNQPQHF
TRBD2	TRBV30	TRBJ2-7	.	TGTGCCTGGAGGCCTAGCGGGAGCGGAGGCGAGCAGTACTTC	CAWRPSGSGGEQYF
.	TRBV5-6	TRBJ2-7	few	TGTGCCAGCAGCTTGTATTTCCAGGCCTACGAGCAGTACTTC	CASSLYFQAYEQYF
.	TRBV4-3	TRBJ2-1	.	TGCGCCAGCAGCCTGGGTAGCTCAGGGACTTATGAGCAGTTCTTC	CASSLGSSGTYEQFF
TRBD2	TRBV7-2	TRBJ2-7	.	TGTGCCAGCTCAGCCGGGAGGGTCACGTACGAGCAGTACTTC	CASSAGRVTYEQYF
.	TRBV14	TRBJ2-7	once	TGTGCCAGCAGCCAAGTAGCAGGGGCGATATACGAGCAGTACTTC	CASSQVAGAIYEQYF
TRBD2	TRBV5-4	TRBJ2-2	.	TGTGCCAGCAGCTTCATAGCGGGGTCCGGGGAGCTGTTTTTT	CASSFIAGSGELFF
TRBD2	TRBV19	TRBJ2-7	.	TGTGCCAGCCAAGCGGGAGAGCCCTACGAGCAGTACTTC	CASQAGEPYEQYF
.	TRBV7-9	TRBJ2-7	few	TGTGCCAGCAGCTTGGTGGGGCCCCTCTACGAGCAGTACTTC	CASSLVGPLYEQYF
.	TRBV7-9	TRBJ1-5	.	TGTGCCAGCAGCTCAGGGTCCTGGGGAAATAGCAATCAGCCCCAGCATTTT	CASSSGSWGNSNQPQHF
TRBD1	TRBV9	TRBJ1-1	.	TGTGCCAGCAGCGCATCAGGGGGTCGCACTGAAGCTTTCTTT	CASSASGGRTEAFF
TRBD2	TRBV23-1	TRBJ2-1	.	TGCGCCAGGAGCCGCGGGACTAGCGGATACAATGAGCAGTTCTTC	CARSRGTSGYNEQFF
.	TRBV12-2	TRBJ1-5	.	TGTGCAAGCCAGGGAGCAGGGGAGGGTCAGCCCCAGCATTTT	CASQGAGEGQPQHF
.	TRBV4-3	TRBJ1-5	once	TGCGCCAGCAGCCAAGAGGCAGGGAGGAATCAGCCCCAGCATTTT	CASSQEAGRNQPQHF
.	TRBV28	TRBJ1-2	.	TGTGCCAGCAGCATCTCGGGGGATAACTATGGCTACACCTTC	CASSISGDNYGYTF
.	TRBV28	TRBJ1-2	few	TGTGCCAGCAGTAGTCCGGCCGGGGGCTATGGCTACACCTTC	CASSSPAGGYGYTF
.	TRBV15	TRBJ2-1	.	TGTGCCACCAGCTCCAGTAGCGTTGGCGATGAGCAGTTCTTC	CATSSSSVGDEQFF
TRBD1	TRBV5-6	TRBJ2-7	once	TGTGCCAGCAGCGGCGGGACAGGGGGAATCCACGAGCAGTACTTC	CASSGGTGGIHEQYF
.	TRBV6-5	TRBJ1-4	.	TGTGCCAGCAGTTACTCGACCCAAGACCCCAGGGAACTGTTTTTT	CASSYSTQDPRELFF
.	TRBV27	TRBJ1-4	.	TGTGCCAGCAGTTTATACCTCGGGGAAGATGAAAAACTGTTTTTT	CASSLYLGEDEKLFF
TRBD2	TRBV4-1	TRBJ2-2	.	TGCGCCAGCAGCACAAACATCCCGGGACTAGCGGGAGGCCCCTCGAACACCGGGGAGCTGTTTTTT	CASSTNIPGLAGGPSNTGELFF
.	TRBV7-9	TRBJ2-5	.	TGTGCCAGCAGCTCTATAGAGACCCAGTACTTC	CASSSIETQYF
TRBD1	TRBV6-6	TRBJ1-2	.	TGTGCCAGCAGCGCAGGGACAGGGGGCGGTGGCTACACCTTC	CASSAGTGGGGYTF
.	TRBV30	TRBJ2-7	.	TGTGCCTGGAGTTTGCGGCGAGGGGGCTCCTACGAGCAGTACTTC	CAWSLRRGGSYEQYF
TRBD1	TRBV6-5	TRBJ2-2	.	TGTGCCAGCAGGATACAGGGGGGGAACACCGGGGAGCTGTTTTTT	CASRIQGGNTGELFF
.	TRBV29-1	TRBJ2-5	.	TGCAGCGTTGTAGCGCCGTTCGGGAGTCAAGAGACCCAGTACTTC	CSVVAPFGSQETQYF
.	TRBV20-1	TRBJ1-1	.	TGCAGTGCCGCGGGCACTGAAGCTTTCTTT	CSAAGTEAFF
TRBD1	TRBV19	TRBJ1-2	.	TGTGCCAGTAGATCGGACAGGGGGCAGATTGGCTACACCTTC	CASRSDRGQIGYTF
TRBD2	TRBV9	TRBJ2-7	once	TGTGCCAGCAGCGTGCGGGGGGACCCCTACGAGCAGTACTTC	CASSVRGDPYEQYF
TRBD1	TRBV7-2	TRBJ2-5	.	TGTGCCAGCAGCTTACAGGGGGCTTGGATAGAGACCCAGTACTTC	CASSLQGAWIETQYF
TRBD1	TRBV5-1	TRBJ2-7	many	TGCGCCAGCAGCATAGGGACAGGGAATTACGAGCAGTACTTC	CASSIGTGNYEQYF
.	TRBV7-8	TRBJ1-6	.	TGTGCCAGCAGCAGCCTACAGGGCACCTATAATTCACCCCTCCACTTT	CASSSLQGTYNSPLHF
.	TRBV4-1	TRBJ2-4	.	TGCGCCAGCAGCCACCCCACCGGCGGGGAGAAAAACATTCAGTACTTC	CASSHPTGGEKNIQYF
TRBD1	TRBV28	TRBJ1-1	.	TGTGCCAGCCCTTCCGGGACAGGGGACACTGAAGCTTTCTTT	CASPSGTGDTEAFF
.	TRBV19	TRBJ1-5	.	TGTGCCAGTAGTACCGGGACACACAATCAGCCCCAGCATTTT	CASSTGTHNQPQHF
.	TRBV5-6	TRBJ1-3	once	TGTGCCAGCAGCTTGTTTTTGGGAGATCACTCTGGAAACACCATATATTTT	CASSLFLGDHSGNTIYF
TRBD1	TRBV7-2	TRBJ1-5	.	TGTGCCAGCAGCCATACAGGGGCCCAGGATCAGCCCCAGCATTTT	CASSHTGAQDQPQHF
TRBD1	TRBV10-3	TRBJ1-5	.	TGTGCCACTCAGGGGGAGAGCAATCAGCCCCAGCATTTT	CATQGESNQPQHF
TRBD1	TRBV15	TRBJ2-2	once	TGTGCCACCAGCAGAGTGGTGACAGGGGGCAACAGGGAGCTGTTTTTT	CATSRVVTGGNRELFF
.	TRBV7-2	TRBJ2-7	.	TGTGCCAGCAGCCCCGGGACGGGACAATCCTACGAGCAGTACTTC	CASSPGTGQSYEQYF
TRBD1	TRBV9	TRBJ2-1	.	TGTGCCAGCAGCATCCGGGACAGCTCCTACAATGAGCAGTTCTTC	CASSIRDSSYNEQFF